This is a list of T cell receptor beta chains from one sample in a study of cytomegalovirus exposure and HLA in healthy donors. The repertoire was sequenced with immunoSEQ multiplex PCR; TCRdb's copy has only in-frame clones and lacks some. The profile shows about 190,000 clones, 75% to 90% of them singletons. Material: PBMCs. The receptors originated from a woman in her twenties or thirties in good health and CMV-seronegative. CDR3s leave out the opening cysteine and the closing phenylalanine or tryptophan. Each record gives: V gene, CDR3 protein.

V: TRBV4-2; CDR3: ASSEQYYGYT
V: TRBV7-9; CDR3: ASSRTSGRTYEQY
V: TRBV4-2; CDR3: ASSQDRIVGAGSGEQF
V: TRBV28; CDR3: ASSRQGRSYGYT
V: TRBV6-1; CDR3: ASSEAMFEAF
V: TRBV19; CDR3: ASTTTGVSGNTIY
V: TRBV7-9; CDR3: ASAGGLASTDTQY
V: TRBV28; CDR3: ASSLIPSRRTGELF
V: TRBV2; CDR3: ASSRDRVNTEAF
V: TRBV29-1; CDR3: SARDSQNIQY
V: TRBV30; CDR3: AWSPPGQGSIETQY
V: TRBV5-6; CDR3: ASSLVSEQF
V: TRBV7-2; CDR3: ASSLGGSGGTF
V: TRBV5-8; CDR3: ASSFQGRGTGELF
V: TRBV7-3; CDR3: ASSSQQGTEAF
V: TRBV6-5; CDR3: ASSYGSGGSTDTQY
V: TRBV15; CDR3: ATSRDRQGFGTQY
V: TRBV6-1; CDR3: ASSLDPSNGYT
V: TRBV28; CDR3: ASSFPGLYTDTQY
V: TRBV18; CDR3: ASSPGTDLYGYT
V: TRBV5-1; CDR3: ASSLGQGYYEQY
V: TRBV7-3; CDR3: ASSPTPDSYEQY
V: TRBV11-1; CDR3: ASSPNSGGTYEQY
V: TRBV30; CDR3: AWSVQTDTQY
V: TRBV5-6; CDR3: ASSWGTGAGNTIY
V: TRBV27; CDR3: ASTPSGANVLT
V: TRBV25-1; CDR3: ASSERGRVYT
V: TRBV13; CDR3: ASSSWSSYNSPLH
V: TRBV19; CDR3: ASSFSMRETDTQY
V: TRBV19; CDR3: ASMGQGHEQY
V: TRBV2; CDR3: ASSERTSFVPYEQY
V: TRBV9; CDR3: ASSVSGAGGPGTGELF
V: TRBV6-5; CDR3: ASSYSASGGLNTQY
V: TRBV18; CDR3: ASSLRTVNYGYT
V: TRBV7-2; CDR3: ASSLGGGQMGDTQY
V: TRBV5-5; CDR3: ASSLPRTNEKLF
V: TRBV5-1; CDR3: ASSLVARAGELF
V: TRBV5-1; CDR3: ASSPLAGGPGNEQF
V: TRBV9; CDR3: ASSFQTSGAPPGTGELF
V: TRBV5-1; CDR3: ASSLAGGYTEAF
V: TRBV6-1; CDR3: ASRRGDGYT
V: TRBV6-5; CDR3: ASSYSMDSTGELF
V: TRBV6-5; CDR3: ASSYLETQY
V: TRBV28; CDR3: ASSPDRGSYEQY
V: TRBV7-2; CDR3: ASSLSGGPYNEQF
V: TRBV5-1; CDR3: ASSLGGSLNLHEQY
V: TRBV18; CDR3: ASSPASGLTYEQY
V: TRBV25-1; CDR3: ASSAGMGEQMTQY
V: TRBV10-3; CDR3: AISETGGSYEQY
V: TRBV5-1; CDR3: ASSLAGGPDEQY
V: TRBV14; CDR3: ASSQVGGGTEKLF
V: TRBV5-6; CDR3: ASSQQRTGSLFWGARQY
V: TRBV2; CDR3: ASSDRQTEAF
V: TRBV29-1; CDR3: SARQGGQPQH
V: TRBV4-1; CDR3: ASSQGATETGELF